This T cell receptor (beta chain) was identified during a study of T-cell reconstitution after alpha-beta-depleted transplantation in children. Regarding the study as a whole: Where some patients showed high TCRbeta diversity at day 60, it came from recipient T cells and thymic progenitors that had survived. By about two months after transplant, alpha-beta T cells reportedly arose from several hundred graft clones that had expanded.

Per germline, CDR1 DFQATT and CDR2 SNEGSKA (reference sequence). This CDR3 has 14 residues. Preparation of the TCRbeta library used unique molecular identifiers. TCRdb ran MiXCR on the PCR reads and lists one entry per CDR3 protein. The sample has 750,000 to 950,000 distinct CDR3 sequences, roughly 16% seen once. About this clonotype itself: Its antigen is as yet unknown.

The chain links TRBV20-1 to TRBJ1-1, with 8 bases fitting TRBD1. Sequences were derived from PBMCs, mostly from graft donor cells, sampled 360 days after TCRalphabeta/CD19-depleted stem cell transplant. The TCR originated in a male patient younger than 18 who had a stem cell transplant for acute lymphoblastic leukemia, so the T cells may come from the graft donor. The chain's CDR3 is CTGKTGAVNTEAFF. The DNA for the CDR3 is TGCACCGGTAAGACAGGGGCCGTGAACACTGAAGCTTTCTTT.